This TCR beta chain was recovered during a study of siplizumab effects on memory and regulatory T cells. Trimming cost V 8 bases and J 0 bases; bases outside gene matches: 15. The CDR3 is 17 amino acids. Germline V lookup: CDR1 MNHEY, CDR2 SMNVEV (reference sequence). Profiled with immunoSEQ multiplex PCR; TCRdb holds only in-frame clones, not every one. The data hold around 77,000 clones, with about 90% observed a single time. The clonotype originates from a human donor in good health. The chain links TRBV27 to TRBJ1-2; 7 bases agree with TRBD1. Source material: CD8+ T cells sorted from blood. The chain's CDR3 is CASAITQGWGTNYGYTF. CDR3 sequence (DNA): TGTGCCAGCGCAATAACACAGGGGTGGGGGACTAACTATGGCTACACCTTC.